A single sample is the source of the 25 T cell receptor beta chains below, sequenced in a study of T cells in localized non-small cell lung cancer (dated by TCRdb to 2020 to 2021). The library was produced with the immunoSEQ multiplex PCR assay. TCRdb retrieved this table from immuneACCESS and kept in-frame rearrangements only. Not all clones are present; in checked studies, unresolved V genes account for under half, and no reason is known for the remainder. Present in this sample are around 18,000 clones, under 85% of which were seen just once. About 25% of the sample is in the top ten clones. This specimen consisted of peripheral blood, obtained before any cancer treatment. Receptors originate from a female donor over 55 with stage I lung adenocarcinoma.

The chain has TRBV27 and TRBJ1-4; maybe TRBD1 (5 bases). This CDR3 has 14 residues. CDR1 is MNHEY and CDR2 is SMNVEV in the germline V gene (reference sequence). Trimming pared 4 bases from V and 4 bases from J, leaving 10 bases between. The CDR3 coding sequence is TGTGCCAGCAGTTCGGGGGTCTTTAATGAAAAACTGTTTTTT. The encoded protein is CASSSGVFNEKLFF.

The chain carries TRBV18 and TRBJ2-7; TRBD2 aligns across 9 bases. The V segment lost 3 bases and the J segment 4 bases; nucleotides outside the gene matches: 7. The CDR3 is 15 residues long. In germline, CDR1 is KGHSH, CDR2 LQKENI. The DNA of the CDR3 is TGTGCCAGCTCACCCCAGAGCGGGGGGAGATACGAGCAGTACTTC. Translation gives CASSPQSGGRYEQYF. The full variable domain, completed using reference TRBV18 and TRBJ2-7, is NAGVMQNPRHLVRRRGQEARLRCSPMKGHSHVYWYRQLPEEGLKFMVYLQKENIIDESGMPKERFSAEFPKEGPSILRIQQVVRGDSAAYFCASSPQSGGRYEQYFGPGTRLTVT.

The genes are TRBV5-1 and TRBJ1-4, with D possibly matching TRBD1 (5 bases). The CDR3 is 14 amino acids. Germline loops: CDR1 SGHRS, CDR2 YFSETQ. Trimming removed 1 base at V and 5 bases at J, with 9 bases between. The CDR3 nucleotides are TGCGCCAGCAGCTTGCGGGGCTTGAATGAAAAACTGTTTTTT. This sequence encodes CASSLRGLNEKLFF.

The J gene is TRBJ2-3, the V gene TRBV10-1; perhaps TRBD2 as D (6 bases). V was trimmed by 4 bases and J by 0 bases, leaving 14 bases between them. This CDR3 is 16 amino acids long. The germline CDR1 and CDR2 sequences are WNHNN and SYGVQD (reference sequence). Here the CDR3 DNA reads TGCGCCAGCAGTGGAGTTGGAGGGGCTAGCACAGATACGCAGTATTTT. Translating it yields CASSGVGGASTDTQYF.

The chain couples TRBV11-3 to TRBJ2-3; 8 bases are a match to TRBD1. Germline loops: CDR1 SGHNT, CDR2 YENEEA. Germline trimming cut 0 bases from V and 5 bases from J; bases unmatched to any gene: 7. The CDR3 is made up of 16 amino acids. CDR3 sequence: CASSLDGQGAIDTQYF. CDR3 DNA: TGTGCCAGCAGCTTAGATGGGCAGGGGGCTATAGATACGCAGTATTTT.

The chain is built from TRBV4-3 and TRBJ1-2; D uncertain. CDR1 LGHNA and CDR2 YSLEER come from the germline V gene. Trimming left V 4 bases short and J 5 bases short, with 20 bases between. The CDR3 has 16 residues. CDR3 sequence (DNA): TGCGCCAGCAGCCCGGATTTTGCGGGGTCAGGATATGGCTACACCTTC. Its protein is CASSPDFAGSGYGYTF.

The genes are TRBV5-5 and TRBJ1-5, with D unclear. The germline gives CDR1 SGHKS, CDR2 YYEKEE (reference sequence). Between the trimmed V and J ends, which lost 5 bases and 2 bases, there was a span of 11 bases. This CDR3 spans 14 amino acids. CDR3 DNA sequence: TGTGCCAGCAGGGTAAGGGTTGGCAATCAGCCCCAGCATTTT. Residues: CASRVRVGNQPQHF.

CDR3 nucleotide sequence: TGTGCCTGGACAAAAGGACAGGGAGGGACTGAAGCTTTCTTT. Translation gives CAWTKGQGGTEAFF. This sequence joins TRBV30 and TRBJ1-1, with 8 nucleotides matching TRBD1. CDR1 and CDR2 from the germline V gene are GTSNPN and SVGIG (reference sequence). The junction had 9 bases not matched to a gene; V was cut back by 4 bases and J by 5 bases. The CDR3 runs to 14 residues.

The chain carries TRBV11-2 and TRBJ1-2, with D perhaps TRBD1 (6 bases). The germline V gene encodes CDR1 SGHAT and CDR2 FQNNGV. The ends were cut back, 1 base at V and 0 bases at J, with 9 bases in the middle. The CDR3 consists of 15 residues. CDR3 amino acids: CASSLVRGPNYGYTF. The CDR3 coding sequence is TGTGCCAGCAGCTTAGTCAGGGGACCTAACTATGGCTACACCTTC.

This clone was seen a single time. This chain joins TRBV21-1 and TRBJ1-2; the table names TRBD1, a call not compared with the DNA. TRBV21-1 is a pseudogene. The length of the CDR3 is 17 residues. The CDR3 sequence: CASSKECRTGLNYGYTF. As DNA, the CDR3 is TGTGCCAGCAGCAAAGAGTGTCGGACAGGGCTAAACTATGGCTACACCTTC.

CDR3 in amino acids: CASSPGQQETQYF. DNA of the CDR3: TGTGCCAGCAGCCCAGGACAGCAAGAGACCCAGTACTTC. J is TRBJ2-5 and V is TRBV7-6; tentative D call: TRBD1 (6 bases). CDR3 size: 13 residues. CDR1 is SGHVS, CDR2 FNYEAQ, per germline. Trimming shortened V by 5 bases and J by 2 bases, and 9 bases separated the two germline ends.

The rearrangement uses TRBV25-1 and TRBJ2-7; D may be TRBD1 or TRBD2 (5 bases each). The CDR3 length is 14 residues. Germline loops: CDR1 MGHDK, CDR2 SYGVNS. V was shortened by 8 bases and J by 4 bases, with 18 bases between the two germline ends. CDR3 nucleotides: TGTGCCAGCGGGGGATCAGGACGGTTATACGAGCAGTACTTC. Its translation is CASGGSGRLYEQYF.

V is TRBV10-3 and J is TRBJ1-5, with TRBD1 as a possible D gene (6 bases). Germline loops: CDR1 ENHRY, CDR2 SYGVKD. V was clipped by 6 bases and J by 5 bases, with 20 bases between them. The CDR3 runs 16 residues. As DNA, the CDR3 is TGTGCCATCAGCAACCACCTAAGACAGGTCGATCAGCCCCAGCATTTT. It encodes CAISNHLRQVDQPQHF.

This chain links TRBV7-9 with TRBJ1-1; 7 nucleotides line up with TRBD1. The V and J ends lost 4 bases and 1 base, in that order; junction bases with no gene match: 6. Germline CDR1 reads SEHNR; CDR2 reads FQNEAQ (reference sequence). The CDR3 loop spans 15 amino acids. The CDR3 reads CASSSDRRSNTEAFF. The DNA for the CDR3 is TGTGCCAGCAGCTCGGACAGGAGATCGAACACTGAAGCTTTCTTT.

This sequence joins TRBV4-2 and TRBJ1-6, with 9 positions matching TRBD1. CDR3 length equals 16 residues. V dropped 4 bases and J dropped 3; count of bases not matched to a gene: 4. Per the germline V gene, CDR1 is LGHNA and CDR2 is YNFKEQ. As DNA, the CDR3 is TGTGCCAGCAGCCCCCGACAGGGGGACTATAATTCACCCCTCCACTTT. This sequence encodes CASSPRQGDYNSPLHF.

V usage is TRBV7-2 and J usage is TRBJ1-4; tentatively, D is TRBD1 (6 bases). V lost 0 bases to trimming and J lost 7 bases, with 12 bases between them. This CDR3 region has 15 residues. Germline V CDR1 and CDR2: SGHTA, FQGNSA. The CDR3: CASSLARGAVEKLFF. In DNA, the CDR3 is TGTGCCAGCAGCTTAGCGCGGGGGGCAGTTGAAAAACTGTTTTTT.

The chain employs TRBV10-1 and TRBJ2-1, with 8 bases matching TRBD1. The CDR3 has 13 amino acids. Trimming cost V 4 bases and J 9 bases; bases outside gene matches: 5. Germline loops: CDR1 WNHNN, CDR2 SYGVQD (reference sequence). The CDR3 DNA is TGCGCCAGCAGTGCGACAGGGGTGTCTGAGCAGTTCTTC. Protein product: CASSATGVSEQFF.

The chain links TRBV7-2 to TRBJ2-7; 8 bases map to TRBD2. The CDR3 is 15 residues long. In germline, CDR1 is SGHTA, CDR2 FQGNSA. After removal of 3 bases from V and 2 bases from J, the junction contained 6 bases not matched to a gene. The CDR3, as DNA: TGTGCCAGCAGCTTCACTAGCGGCGGGACCTACGAGCAGTACTTC. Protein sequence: CASSFTSGGTYEQYF.

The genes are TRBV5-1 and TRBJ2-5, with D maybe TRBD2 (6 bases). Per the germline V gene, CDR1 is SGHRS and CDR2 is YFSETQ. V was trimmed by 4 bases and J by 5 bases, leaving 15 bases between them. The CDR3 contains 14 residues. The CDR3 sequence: CASSPPTGVETQYF. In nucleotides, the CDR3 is TGCGCCAGCAGCCCGCCGACGGGGGTGGAGACCCAGTACTTC. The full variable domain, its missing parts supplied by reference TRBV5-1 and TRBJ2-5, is KAGVTQTPRYLIKTRGQQVTLSCSPISGHRSVSWYQQTPGQGLQFLFEYFSETQRNKGNFPGRFSGRQFSNSRSEMNVSTLELGDSALYLCASSPPTGVETQYFGPGTRLLVL.

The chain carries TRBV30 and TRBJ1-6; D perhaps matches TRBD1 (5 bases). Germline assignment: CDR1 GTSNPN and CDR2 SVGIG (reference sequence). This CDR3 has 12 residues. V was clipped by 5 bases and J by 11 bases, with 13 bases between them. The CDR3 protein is CAWRRDYPPLHF. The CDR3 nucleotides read TGTGCCTGGCGCAGGGATTATCCACCCCTCCACTTT.

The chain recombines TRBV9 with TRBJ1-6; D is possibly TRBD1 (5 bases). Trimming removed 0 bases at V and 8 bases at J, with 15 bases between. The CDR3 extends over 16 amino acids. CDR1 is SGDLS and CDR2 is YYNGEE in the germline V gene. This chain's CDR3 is CASSVDQGGSDSPLHF. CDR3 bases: TGTGCCAGCAGCGTAGACCAGGGAGGTTCAGATTCACCCCTCCACTTT.

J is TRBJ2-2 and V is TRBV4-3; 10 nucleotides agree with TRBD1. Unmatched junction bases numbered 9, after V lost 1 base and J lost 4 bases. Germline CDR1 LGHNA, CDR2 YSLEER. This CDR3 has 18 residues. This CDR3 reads CASSQALGTGALTGELFF. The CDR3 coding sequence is TGCGCCAGCAGCCAAGCCCTAGGGACAGGGGCCCTCACCGGGGAGCTGTTTTTT.

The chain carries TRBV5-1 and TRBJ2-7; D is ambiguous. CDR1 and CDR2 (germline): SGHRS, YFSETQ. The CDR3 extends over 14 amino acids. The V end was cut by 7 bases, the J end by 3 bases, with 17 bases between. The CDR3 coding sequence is TGCGCCAGCGCCCGTAGTGTCGAGAACTACGAGCAGTACTTC. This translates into CASARSVENYEQYF.

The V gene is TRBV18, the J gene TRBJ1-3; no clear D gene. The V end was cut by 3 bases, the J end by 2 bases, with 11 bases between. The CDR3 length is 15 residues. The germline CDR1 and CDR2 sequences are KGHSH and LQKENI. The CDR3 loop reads CASSPTSTTGNTIYF. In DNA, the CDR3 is TGTGCCAGCTCACCGACCTCGACAACTGGAAACACCATATATTTT.

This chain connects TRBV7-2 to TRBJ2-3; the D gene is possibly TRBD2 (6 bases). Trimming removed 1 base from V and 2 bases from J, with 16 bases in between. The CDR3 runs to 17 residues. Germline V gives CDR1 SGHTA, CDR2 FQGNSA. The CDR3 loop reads CASSLGVGGGDTDTQYF. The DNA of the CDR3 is TGTGCCAGCAGCTTAGGCGTCGGGGGTGGGGACACAGATACGCAGTATTTT.